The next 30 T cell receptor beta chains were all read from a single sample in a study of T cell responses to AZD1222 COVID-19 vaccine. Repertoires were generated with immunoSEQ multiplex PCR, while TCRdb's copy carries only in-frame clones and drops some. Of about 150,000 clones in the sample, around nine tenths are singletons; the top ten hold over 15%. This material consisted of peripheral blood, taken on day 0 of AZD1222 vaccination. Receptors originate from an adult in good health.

The CDR3 here is CASSATGGFGTEAFF. The CDR3 DNA is TGCGCCAGCAGCGCTACAGGGGGATTCGGCACTGAAGCTTTCTTT. The rearrangement joins TRBV5-1 to TRBJ1-1, with 8 positions matching TRBD1. Losses at the gene ends were 4 bases for V and 4 bases for J; bases not matched to a gene: 9. The germline V gene has CDR1 SGHRS and CDR2 YFSETQ. The CDR3 has 15 amino acids. Together with reference TRBV5-1 and TRBJ1-1, the CDR3 gives the full variable domain: KAGVTQTPRYLIKTRGQQVTLSCSPISGHRSVSWYQQTPGQGLQFLFEYFSETQRNKGNFPGRFSGRQFSNSRSEMNVSTLELGDSALYLCASSATGGFGTEAFFGQGTRLTVV.

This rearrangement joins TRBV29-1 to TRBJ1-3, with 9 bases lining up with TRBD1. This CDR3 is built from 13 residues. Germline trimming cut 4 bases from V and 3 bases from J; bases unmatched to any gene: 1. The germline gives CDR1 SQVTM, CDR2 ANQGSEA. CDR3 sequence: CSVGQGVGNTIYF. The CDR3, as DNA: TGCAGCGTTGGACAGGGGGTTGGAAACACCATATATTTT.

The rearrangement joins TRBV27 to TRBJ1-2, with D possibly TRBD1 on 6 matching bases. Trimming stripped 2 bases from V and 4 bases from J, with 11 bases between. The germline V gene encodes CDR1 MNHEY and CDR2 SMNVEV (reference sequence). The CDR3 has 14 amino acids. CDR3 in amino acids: CASSLVGGTYGYTF. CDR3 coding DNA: TGTGCCAGCAGTTTAGTGGGGGGCACCTATGGCTACACCTTC.

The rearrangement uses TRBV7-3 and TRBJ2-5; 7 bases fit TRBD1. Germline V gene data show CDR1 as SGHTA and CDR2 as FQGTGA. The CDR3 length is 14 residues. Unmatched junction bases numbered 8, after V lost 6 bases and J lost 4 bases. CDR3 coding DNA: TGTGCCAGCAGTCGCAGGGGGATAGGAGAGACCCAGTACTTC. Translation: CASSRRGIGETQYF.

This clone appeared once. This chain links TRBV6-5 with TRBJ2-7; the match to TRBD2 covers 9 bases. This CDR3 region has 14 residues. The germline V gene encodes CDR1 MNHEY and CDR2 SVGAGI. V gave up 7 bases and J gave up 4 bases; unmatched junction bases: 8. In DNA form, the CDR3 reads TGTGCCAGCACCGCCCGAGCGGGGGGATACGAGCAGTACTTC. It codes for CASTARAGGYEQYF.

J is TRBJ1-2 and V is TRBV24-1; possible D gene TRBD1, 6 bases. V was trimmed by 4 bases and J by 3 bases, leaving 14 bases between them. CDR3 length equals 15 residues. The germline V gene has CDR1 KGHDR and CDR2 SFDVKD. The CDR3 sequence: CATSDSGQYHYGYTF. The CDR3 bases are TGTGCCACCAGTGACTCAGGACAGTACCACTATGGCTACACCTTC.

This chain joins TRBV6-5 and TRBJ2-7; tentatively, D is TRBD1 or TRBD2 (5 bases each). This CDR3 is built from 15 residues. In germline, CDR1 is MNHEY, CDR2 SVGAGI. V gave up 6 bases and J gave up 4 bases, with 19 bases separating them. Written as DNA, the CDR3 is TGTGCCAGCAGCCAAGAGGGGACGGCTGTTTACGAGCAGTACTTC. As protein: CASSQEGTAVYEQYF.

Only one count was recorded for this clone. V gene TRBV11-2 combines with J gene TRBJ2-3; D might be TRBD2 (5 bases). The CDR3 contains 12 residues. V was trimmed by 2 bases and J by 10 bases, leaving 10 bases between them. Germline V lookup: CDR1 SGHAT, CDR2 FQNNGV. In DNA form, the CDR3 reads TGTGCCAGCAGCTTATTACTAGGGTCGCAGTATTTT. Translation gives CASSLLLGSQYF. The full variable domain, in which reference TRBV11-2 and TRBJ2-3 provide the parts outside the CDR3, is EAGVAQSPRYKIIEKRQSVAFWCNPISGHATLYWYQQILGQGPKLLIQFQNNGVVDDSQLPKDRFSAERLKGVDSTLKIQPAKLEDSAVYLCASSLLLGSQYFGPGTRLTVL.

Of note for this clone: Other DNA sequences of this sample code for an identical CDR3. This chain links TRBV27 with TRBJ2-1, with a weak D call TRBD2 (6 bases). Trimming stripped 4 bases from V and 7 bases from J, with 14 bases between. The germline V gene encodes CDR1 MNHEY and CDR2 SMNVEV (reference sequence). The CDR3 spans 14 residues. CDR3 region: CASSWSGLSNEQFF. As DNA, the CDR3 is TGTGCCAGCAGTTGGAGCGGGTTATCAAATGAGCAGTTCTTC.

CDR3 bases: TGTGCCAGCAGGGGCCCGGGAGTAGAAGGGGGCTACACCTTC. Encoded protein: CASRGPGVEGGYTF. The rearrangement joins TRBV28 to TRBJ1-2; D gene unclear. In germline, CDR1 is MDHEN, CDR2 SYDVKM. The ends were cut back, 6 bases at V and 8 bases at J, with 19 bases in the middle. The CDR3 is 14 residues long.

For the CDR3, the DNA is TGTGCCAGCAGCTCCCGTGGGGGACAGGTGGCGAACACCGGGGAGCTGTTTTTT. Amino acids: CASSSRGGQVANTGELFF. This chain links TRBV7-6 with TRBJ2-2, with 8 bases aligning to TRBD1. Per germline, CDR1 SGHVS and CDR2 FNYEAQ. This CDR3 comprises 18 residues. V trimming: 4 bases; J trimming: 0 bases; junction bases outside the gene matches: 10.

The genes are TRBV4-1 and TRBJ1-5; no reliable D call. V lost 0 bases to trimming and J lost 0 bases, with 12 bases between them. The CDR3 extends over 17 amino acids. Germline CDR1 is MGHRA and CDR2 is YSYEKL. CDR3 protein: CASSQDRRTNSNQPQHF. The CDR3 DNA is TGCGCCAGCAGCCAAGATCGACGCACCAATAGCAATCAGCCCCAGCATTTT.

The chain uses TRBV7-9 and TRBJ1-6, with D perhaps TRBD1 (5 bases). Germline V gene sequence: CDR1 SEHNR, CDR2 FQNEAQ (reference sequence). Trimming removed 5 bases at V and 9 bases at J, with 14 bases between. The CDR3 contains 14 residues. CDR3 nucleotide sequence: TGTGCCAGCAGCACGACAGCTTTCTCTTCACCCCTCCACTTT. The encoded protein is CASSTTAFSSPLHF.

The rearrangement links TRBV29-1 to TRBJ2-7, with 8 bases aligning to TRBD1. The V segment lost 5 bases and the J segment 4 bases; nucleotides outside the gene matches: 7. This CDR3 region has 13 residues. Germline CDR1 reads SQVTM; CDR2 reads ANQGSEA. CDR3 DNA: TGCAGCGTTTTTGACAGGGGCCCTTACGAGCAGTACTTC. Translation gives CSVFDRGPYEQYF.

The CDR3 DNA reads TGTGCCAGCAGTTCGCAGGGAGGCACTGAAGCTTTCTTT. It codes for CASSSQGGTEAFF. The chain uses TRBV12-3 or TRBV12-4 and TRBJ1-1; D is perhaps TRBD1 (5 bases). V dropped 4 bases and J dropped 4 bases, with 10 bases sitting between them. The CDR3 is made up of 13 amino acids.

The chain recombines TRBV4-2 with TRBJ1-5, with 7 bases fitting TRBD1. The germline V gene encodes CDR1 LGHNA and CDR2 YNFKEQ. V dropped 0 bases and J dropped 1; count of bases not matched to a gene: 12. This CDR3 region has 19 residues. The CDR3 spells CASSQDRGGQLTSNQPQHF. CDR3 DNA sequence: TGTGCCAGCAGCCAAGACAGAGGGGGACAGCTTACAAGCAATCAGCCCCAGCATTTT.

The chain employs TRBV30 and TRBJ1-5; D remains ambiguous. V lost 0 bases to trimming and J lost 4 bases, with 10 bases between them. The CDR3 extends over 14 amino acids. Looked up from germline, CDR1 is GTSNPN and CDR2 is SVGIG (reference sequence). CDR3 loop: CAWSVSGRNQPQHF. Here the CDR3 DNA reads TGTGCCTGGAGTGTATCAGGCAGGAATCAGCCCCAGCATTTT. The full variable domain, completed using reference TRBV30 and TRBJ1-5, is SQTIHQWPATLVQPVGSPLSLECTVEGTSNPNLYWYRQAAGRGLQLLFYSVGIGQISSEVPQNLSASRPQDRQFILSSKKLLLSDSGFYLCAWSVSGRNQPQHFGDGTRLSIL.

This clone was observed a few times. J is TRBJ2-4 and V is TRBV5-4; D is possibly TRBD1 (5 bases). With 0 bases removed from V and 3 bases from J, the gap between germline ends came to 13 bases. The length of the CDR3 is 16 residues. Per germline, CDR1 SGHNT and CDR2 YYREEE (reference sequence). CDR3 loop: CASSLEGVIGKNIQYF. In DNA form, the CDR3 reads TGTGCCAGCAGCTTGGAAGGGGTGATCGGCAAAAACATTCAGTACTTC. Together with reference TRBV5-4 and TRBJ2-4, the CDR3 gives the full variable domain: ETGVTQSPTHLIKTRGQQVTLRCSSQSGHNTVSWYQQALGQGPQFIFQYYREEENGRGNFPPRFSGLQFPNYSSELNVNALELDDSALYLCASSLEGVIGKNIQYFGAGTRLSVL.

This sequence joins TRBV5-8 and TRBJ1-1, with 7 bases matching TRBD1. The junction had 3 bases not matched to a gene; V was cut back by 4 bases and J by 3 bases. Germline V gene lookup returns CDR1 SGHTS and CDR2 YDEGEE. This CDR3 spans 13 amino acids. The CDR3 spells CASSLQGYTEAFF. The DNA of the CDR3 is TGTGCCAGCAGCCTACAGGGGTACACTGAAGCTTTCTTT.

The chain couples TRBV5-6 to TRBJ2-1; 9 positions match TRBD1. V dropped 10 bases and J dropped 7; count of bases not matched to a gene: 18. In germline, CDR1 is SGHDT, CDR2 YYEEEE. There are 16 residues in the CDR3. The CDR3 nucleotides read TGTGCCGAACCATCCGGGACAGGGCATGCAGGGAATGAGCAGTTCTTC. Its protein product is CAEPSGTGHAGNEQFF. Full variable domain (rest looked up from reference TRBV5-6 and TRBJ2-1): DAGVTQSPTHLIKTRGQQVTLRCSPKSGHDTVSWYQQALGQGPQFIFQYYEEEERQRGNFPDRFSGHQFPNYSSELNVNALLLGDSALYLCAEPSGTGHAGNEQFFGPGTRLTVL.

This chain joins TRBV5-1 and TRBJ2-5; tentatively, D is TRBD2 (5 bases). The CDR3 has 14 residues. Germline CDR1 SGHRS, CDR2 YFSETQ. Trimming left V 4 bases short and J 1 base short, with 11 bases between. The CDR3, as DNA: TGCGCCAGCAGCAGCCGGGGAATCCAAGAGACCCAGTACTTC. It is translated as CASSSRGIQETQYF.

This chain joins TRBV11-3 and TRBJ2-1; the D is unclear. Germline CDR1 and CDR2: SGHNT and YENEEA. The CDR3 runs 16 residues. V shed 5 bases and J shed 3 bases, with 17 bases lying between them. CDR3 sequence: CASSLLGQTLYNEQFF. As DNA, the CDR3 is TGTGCCAGCAGCCTCTTGGGCCAGACCCTCTACAATGAGCAGTTCTTC.

The CDR3 nucleotides read TGTGCCAGCAGTGAGACACCTATGAACACTGAAGCTTTCTTT. Translating it yields CASSETPMNTEAFF. The genes are TRBV6-1 and TRBJ1-1; no clear D. V dropped 3 bases and J dropped 0 bases, with 8 bases sitting between them. Germline assignment: CDR1 MNHNS and CDR2 SASEGT. CDR3 length: 14 residues.

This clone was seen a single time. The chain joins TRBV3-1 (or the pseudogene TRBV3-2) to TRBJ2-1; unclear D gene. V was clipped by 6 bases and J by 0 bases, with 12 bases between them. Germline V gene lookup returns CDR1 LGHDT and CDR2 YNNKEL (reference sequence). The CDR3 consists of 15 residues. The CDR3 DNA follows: TGTGCCAGCAGGATATCAAAAGGCTCCTACAATGAGCAGTTCTTC. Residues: CASRISKGSYNEQFF.

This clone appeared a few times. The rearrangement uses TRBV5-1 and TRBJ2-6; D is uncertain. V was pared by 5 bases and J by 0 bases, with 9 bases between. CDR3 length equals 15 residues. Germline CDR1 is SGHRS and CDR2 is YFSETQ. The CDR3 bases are TGCGCCAGCAGGCAAAGGCCCTCTGGGGCCAACGTCCTGACTTTC. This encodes CASRQRPSGANVLTF.

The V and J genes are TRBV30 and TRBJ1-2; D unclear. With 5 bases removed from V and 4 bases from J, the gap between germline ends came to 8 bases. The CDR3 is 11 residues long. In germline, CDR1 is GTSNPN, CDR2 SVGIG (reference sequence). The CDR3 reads CAWGVGYGYTF. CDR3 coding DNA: TGTGCCTGGGGGGTCGGCTATGGCTACACCTTC.

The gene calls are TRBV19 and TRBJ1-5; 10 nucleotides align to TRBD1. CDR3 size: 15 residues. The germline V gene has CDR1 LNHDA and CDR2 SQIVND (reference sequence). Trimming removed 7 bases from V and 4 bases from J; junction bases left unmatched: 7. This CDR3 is CASTTDRGENQPQHF. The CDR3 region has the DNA TGTGCCAGTACCACGGACAGGGGGGAAAATCAGCCCCAGCATTTT.

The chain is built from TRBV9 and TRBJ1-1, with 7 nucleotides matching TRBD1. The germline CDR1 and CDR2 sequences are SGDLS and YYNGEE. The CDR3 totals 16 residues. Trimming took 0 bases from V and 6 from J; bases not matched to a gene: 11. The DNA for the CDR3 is TGTGCCAGCAGCGTAGCATCGGCCAGGGGGGGTGCTGAAGCTTTCTTT. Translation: CASSVASARGGAEAFF.

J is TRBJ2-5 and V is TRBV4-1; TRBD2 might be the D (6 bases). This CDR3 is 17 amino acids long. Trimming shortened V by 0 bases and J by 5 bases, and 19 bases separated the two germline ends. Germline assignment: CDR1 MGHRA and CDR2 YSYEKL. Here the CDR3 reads CASSQDWPLAGGETQYF. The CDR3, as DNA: TGCGCCAGCAGCCAAGATTGGCCACTAGCCGGCGGGGAGACCCAGTACTTC.

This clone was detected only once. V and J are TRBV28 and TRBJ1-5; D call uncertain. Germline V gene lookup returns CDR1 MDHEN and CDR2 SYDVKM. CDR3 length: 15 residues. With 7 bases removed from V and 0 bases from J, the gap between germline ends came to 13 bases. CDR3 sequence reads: CASTRRSFSNQPQHF. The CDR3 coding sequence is TGTGCCAGCACCAGGCGGTCATTTAGCAATCAGCCCCAGCATTTT.